A single TCR beta chain is shown here with its context. This clonotype has more than one count but fewer than ten. Its antigen is not yet known. Base qualities are not at hand, and no much larger clone is one base apart. Stable Graves' hyperthyroidism was defined as the absence of progression to ophthalmopathy over 18 months of follow-up. Hyperthyroidism patients were newly diagnosed, had a disease duration of under 2 months, and were aged 18 to 65 years. Patients with uncontrolled infections, other autoimmune diseases, pregnancy or lactation were excluded. Clinical symptoms, serum thyroxine and TRAb, thyroid ultrasound, and orbital computed tomography formed the basis for the diagnoses. PBMCs were separated from approximately 9.9 ml of fresh peripheral blood using Ficoll-Paque density gradient centrifugation. Total RNA was extracted with Trizol reagent, and quality was checked on an Agilent 2100 Bioanalyzer.

The sample is drawn from a study of T cells in Graves' hyperthyroidism and ophthalmopathy (dated by TCRdb to between 2018 and 2021). About the full investigation: Peripheral blood was collected at initial diagnosis, before any treatment. A discovery cohort of about a hundred patients, 43 with Graves' ophthalmopathy and about 58 with stable Graves' hyperthyroidism, was used to find distinguishing TCR V-J signatures. TCR Vbeta CDR3 sequencing of 130 to 150 peripheral blood samples (under 45 ophthalmopathy, roughly 72 hyperthyroidism and some 17 progressor patients) is reported in the paper. After sampling, hyperthyroidism patients received methimazole starting at 30 mg daily, and ophthalmopathy patients received high-dose intravenous methylprednisolone. The 95 to 100 discovery patients were randomly split 7:3 into training and test sets. The study also compared thyroid tissue and blood T-cell repertoires from several Graves' hyperthyroidism patients. An independent validation cohort of around 19 hyperthyroidism patients and approximately 15 patients who later progressed to ophthalmopathy tested prospective prediction of ophthalmopathy.

The TCR beta CDR3 regions were amplified from the RNA transcripts. The TCR CDR3 was subjected to a first round of RT-PCR using the HTBI primer set and the Qiagen OneStep RT-PCR kit. A second multiplex PCR round built the libraries, followed by size selection and purification. Sequencing of the libraries was done on an Illumina HiSeq2000 using paired-end 100 bp reads. Turning to the authors' computational methods: SOAPnuke was used to process the raw data, removing reads that contained adapters or uncalled bases, had a mean Phred below 15, or lacked an exact match to the constant primer or identifier. High-quality paired reads were merged with COPE v1.2.5, and unique nucleotide sequences were defined as clonotypes. MiTCR v1.1 was used to align clonotypes to the IMGT TRBV, TRBD and TRBJ reference segments. The analysis included only V-J combinations with a frequency above 0.0001, which together covered more than 99% of the repertoires. The TCS score was defined as the ratio of F50 (clonal expansion) to E x V (chaos), calculated using BLOSUM62-based TCRdist between CDR3 peptides within each V-J. Welch's t-statistics and random forest reduced 500 to 650 V-J features to 13, which were used in a naive Bayes classifier (R e1071). The raw public reads went through TCRdb reprocessing: fastp at Q25, MiXCR clone calling, in-frame beta chains kept. Rows are combined by CDR3 protein, so each entry shows the most common genes and DNA. None of the V and J calls come from the authors' own analysis; TCRdb made them. This sample comprises fewer than 200,000 distinct CDR3 sequences, about a sixth of them detected only once. The top ten constitute about 29% of the sample.

The CDR3, cysteine through phenylalanine, is 18 amino acids long. Of the read, only the CDR3 DNA is kept; its 54 bases are in frame from base 1. V is reduced by 6 bases and J by 5 bases, leaving a spacing of 29 bases between them. Points the paper makes about the study in general: Blood samples also contained most of the expanded thyroid clonotypes (frequency above 0.001), which suggests that blood repertoires may reflect thyroid immune responses. In validation, the model predicted progression to ophthalmopathy with 55% to 71% sensitivity and about 73% specificity, a median of about 6 months before onset. No statistical method was used to set the sample size in advance, and investigators knew the group allocation. In cross-validation, a model built on a 13 V-J signature told ophthalmopathy apart from stable hyperthyroidism with 87.88% sensitivity and roughly 81% specificity, and in testing the same model reached 80%/75%.

This receptor was identified in a woman in her forties or fifties with Graves' hyperthyroidism. The rearrangement combines TRBV12-3 or TRBV12-4 with TRBJ2-7; TRBD1 could be the D gene, as 6 bases match. The source material was blood. In nucleotide form, the sequence is TGTGCCAGCAGCCAAGATCCCACGCCGACAGGCTCGGTGAACGAGCAGTACTTC. Its protein product is CASSQDPTPTGSVNEQYF.